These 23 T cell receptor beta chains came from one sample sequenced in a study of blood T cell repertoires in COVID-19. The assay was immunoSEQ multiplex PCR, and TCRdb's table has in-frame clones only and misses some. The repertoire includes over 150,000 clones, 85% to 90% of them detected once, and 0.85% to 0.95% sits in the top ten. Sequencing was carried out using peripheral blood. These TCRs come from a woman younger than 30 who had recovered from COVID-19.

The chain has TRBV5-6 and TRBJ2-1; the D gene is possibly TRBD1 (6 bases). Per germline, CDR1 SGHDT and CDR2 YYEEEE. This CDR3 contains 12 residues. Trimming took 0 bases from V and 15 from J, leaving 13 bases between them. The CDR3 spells CASSLAVGTLFF. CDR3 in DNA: TGTGCCAGCAGCTTGGCCGTGGGGACACTGTTCTTC.

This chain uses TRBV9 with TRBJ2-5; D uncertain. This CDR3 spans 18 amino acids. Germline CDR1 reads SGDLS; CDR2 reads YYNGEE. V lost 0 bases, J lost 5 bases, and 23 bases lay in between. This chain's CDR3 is CASSVGEMVSPPKETQYF. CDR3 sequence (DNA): TGTGCCAGCAGCGTAGGTGAGATGGTGTCCCCGCCGAAGGAGACCCAGTACTTC.

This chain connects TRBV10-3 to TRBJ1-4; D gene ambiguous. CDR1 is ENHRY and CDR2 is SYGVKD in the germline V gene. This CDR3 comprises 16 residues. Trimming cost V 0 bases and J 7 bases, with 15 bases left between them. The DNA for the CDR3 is TGTGCCATCAGTGAGTCGATCGGGAACTACTTTGAAAAACTGTTTTTT. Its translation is CAISESIGNYFEKLFF.

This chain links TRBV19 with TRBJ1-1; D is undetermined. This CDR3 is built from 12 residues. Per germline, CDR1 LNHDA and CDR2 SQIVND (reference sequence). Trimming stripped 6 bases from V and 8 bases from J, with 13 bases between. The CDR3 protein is CASSPQAAEAFF. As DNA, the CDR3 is TGTGCCAGTAGCCCGCAAGCGGCCGAAGCTTTCTTT.

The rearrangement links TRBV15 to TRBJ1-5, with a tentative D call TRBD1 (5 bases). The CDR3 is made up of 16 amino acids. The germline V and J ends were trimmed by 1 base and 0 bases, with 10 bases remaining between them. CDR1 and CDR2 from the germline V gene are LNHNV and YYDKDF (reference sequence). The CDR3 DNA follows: TGTGCCACCAGCAGAGGACGGACAAATAGCAATCAGCCCCAGCATTTT. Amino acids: CATSRGRTNSNQPQHF.

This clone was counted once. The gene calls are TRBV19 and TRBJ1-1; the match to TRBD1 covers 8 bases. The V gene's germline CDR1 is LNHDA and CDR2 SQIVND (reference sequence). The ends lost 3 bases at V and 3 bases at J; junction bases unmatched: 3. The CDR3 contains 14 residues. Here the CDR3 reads CASSMRQGYTEAFF. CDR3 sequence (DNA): TGTGCCAGTAGTATGAGACAGGGGTACACTGAAGCTTTCTTT.

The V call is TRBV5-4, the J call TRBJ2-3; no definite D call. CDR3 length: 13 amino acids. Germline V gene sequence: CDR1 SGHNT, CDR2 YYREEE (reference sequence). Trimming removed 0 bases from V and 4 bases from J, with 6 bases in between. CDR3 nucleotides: TGTGCCAGCAGCTTGGCCAGTGCAGATACGCAGTATTTT. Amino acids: CASSLASADTQYF. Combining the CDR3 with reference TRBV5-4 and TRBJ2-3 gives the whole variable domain ETGVTQSPTHLIKTRGQQVTLRCSSQSGHNTVSWYQQALGQGPQFIFQYYREEENGRGNFPPRFSGLQFPNYSSELNVNALELDDSALYLCASSLASADTQYFGPGTRLTVL.

The CDR3 DNA reads TGCAGCGGCGGGGTCTACGAGCAGTACTTC. This sequence encodes CSGGVYEQYF. The V call is TRBV29-1, the J call TRBJ2-7; a weak D match, TRBD2 (6 bases). Germline V gene lookup returns CDR1 SQVTM and CDR2 ANQGSEA. Trimming shortened V by 7 bases and J by 3 bases, and 7 bases separated the two germline ends. This CDR3 region has 10 residues.

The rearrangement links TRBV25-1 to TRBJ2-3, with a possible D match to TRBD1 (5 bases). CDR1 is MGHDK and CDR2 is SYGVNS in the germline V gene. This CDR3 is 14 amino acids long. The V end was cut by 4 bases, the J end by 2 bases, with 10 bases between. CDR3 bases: TGTGCCAGCAGTGCTACAGGCATCACAGATACGCAGTATTTT. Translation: CASSATGITDTQYF. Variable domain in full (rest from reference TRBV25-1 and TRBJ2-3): EADIYQTPRYLVIGTGKKITLECSQTMGHDKMYWYQQDPGMELHLIHYSYGVNSTEKGDLSSESTVSRIRTEHFPLTLESARPSHTSQYLCASSATGITDTQYFGPGTRLTVL.

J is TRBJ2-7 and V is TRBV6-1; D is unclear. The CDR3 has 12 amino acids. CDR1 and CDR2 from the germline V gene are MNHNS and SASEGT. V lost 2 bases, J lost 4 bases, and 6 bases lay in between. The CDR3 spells CASSEHRYEQYV. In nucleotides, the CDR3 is TGTGCCAGCAGTGAACACAGATACGAGCAGTACGTC.

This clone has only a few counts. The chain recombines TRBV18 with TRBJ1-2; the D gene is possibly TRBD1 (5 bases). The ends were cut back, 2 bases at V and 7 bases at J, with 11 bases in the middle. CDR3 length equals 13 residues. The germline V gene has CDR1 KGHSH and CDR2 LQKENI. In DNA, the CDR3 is TGTGCCAGCTCACCAGTGGGGCAGGTTGGCTACACCTTC. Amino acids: CASSPVGQVGYTF.

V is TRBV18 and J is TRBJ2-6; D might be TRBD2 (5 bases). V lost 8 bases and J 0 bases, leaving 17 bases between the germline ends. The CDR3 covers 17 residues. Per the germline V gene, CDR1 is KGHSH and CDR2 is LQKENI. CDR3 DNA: TGTGCCAGCCGTATATCCGGGAAAATCTCTGGGGCCAACGTCCTGACTTTC. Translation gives CASRISGKISGANVLTF.

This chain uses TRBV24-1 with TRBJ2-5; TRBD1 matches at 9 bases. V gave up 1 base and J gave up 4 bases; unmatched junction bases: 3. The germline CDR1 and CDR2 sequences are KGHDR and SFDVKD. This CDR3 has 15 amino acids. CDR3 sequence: CATSDFTGGAETQYF. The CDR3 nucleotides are TGTGCCACCAGTGATTTCACAGGGGGCGCAGAGACCCAGTACTTC.

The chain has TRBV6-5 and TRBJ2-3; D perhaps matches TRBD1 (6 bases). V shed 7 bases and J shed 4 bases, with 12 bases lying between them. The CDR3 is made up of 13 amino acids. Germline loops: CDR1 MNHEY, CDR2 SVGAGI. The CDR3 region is CASTQGYADTQYF. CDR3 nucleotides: TGTGCCAGCACCCAGGGGTACGCAGATACGCAGTATTTT.

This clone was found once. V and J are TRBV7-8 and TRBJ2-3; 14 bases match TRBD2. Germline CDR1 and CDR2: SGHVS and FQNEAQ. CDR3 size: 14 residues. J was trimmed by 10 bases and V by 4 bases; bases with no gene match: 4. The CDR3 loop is CASSSGTSGGAQYF. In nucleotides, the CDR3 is TGTGCCAGCAGCTCAGGGACTAGCGGGGGTGCGCAGTATTTT.

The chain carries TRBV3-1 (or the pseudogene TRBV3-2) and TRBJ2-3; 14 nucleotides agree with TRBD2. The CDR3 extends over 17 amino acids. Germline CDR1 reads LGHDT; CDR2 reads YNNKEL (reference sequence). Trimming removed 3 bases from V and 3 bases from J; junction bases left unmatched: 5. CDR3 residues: CASSHHGTSGRTDTQYF. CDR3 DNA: TGTGCCAGCAGCCACCACGGGACTAGCGGGAGAACAGATACGCAGTATTTT.

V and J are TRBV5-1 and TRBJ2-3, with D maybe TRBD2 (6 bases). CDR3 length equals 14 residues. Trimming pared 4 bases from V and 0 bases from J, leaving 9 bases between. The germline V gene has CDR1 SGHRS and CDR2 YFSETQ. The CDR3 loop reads CASSRGTSTDTQYF. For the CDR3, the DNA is TGCGCCAGCAGCCGAGGGACTAGCACAGATACGCAGTATTTT.

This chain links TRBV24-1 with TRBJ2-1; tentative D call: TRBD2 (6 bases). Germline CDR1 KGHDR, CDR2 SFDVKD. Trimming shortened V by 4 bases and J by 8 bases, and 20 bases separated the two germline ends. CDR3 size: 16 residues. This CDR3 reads CATSEPGRTTGDEQFF. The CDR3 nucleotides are TGTGCCACCAGTGAACCAGGTAGGACCACGGGGGATGAGCAGTTCTTC.

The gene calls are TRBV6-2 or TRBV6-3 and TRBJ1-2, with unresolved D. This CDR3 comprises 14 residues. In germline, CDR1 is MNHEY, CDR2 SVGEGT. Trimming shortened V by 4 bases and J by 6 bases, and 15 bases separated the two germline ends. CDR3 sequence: CASSFSRRVDGYTF. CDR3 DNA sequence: TGTGCCAGCAGTTTTTCCAGGAGGGTAGATGGCTACACCTTC.

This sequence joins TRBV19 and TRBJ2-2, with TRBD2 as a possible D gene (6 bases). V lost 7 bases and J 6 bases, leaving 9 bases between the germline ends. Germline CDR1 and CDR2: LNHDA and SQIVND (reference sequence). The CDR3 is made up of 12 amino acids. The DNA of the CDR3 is TGTGCCAGTAATAGCGGCGCCGGGGAGCTGTTTTTT. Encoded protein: CASNSGAGELFF.

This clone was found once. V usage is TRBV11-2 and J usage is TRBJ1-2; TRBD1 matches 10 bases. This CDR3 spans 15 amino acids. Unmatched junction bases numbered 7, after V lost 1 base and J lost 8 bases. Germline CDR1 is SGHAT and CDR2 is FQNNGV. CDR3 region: CASSLVGTGEDGYTF. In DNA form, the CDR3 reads TGTGCCAGCAGCTTAGTAGGGACAGGGGAGGACGGCTACACCTTC.

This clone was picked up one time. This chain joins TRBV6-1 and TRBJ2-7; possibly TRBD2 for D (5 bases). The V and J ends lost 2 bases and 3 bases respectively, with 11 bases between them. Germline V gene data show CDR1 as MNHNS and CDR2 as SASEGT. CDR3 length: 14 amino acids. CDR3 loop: CASSEREGFYEQYV. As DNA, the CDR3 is TGTGCCAGCAGTGAACGCGAGGGTTTCTACGAGCAGTACGTC.

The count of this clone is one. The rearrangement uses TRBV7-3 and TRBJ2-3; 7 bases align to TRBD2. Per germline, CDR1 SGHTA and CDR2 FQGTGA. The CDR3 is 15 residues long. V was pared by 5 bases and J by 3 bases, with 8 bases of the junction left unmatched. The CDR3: CASSQGLPRTDTQYF. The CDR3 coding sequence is TGTGCCAGCAGCCAGGGACTACCCAGAACAGATACGCAGTATTTT. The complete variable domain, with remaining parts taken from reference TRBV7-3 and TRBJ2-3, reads GAGVSQTPSNKVTEKGKYVELRCDPISGHTALYWYRQSLGQGPEFLIYFQGTGAADDSGLPNDRFFAVRPEGSVSTLKIQRTERGDSAVYLCASSQGLPRTDTQYFGPGTRLTVL.